The 10 T cell receptor beta chains given below trace back to one sample, sequenced in a study of identical twins. Via MiXCR, TCRdb re-called the 5' RACE reads, giving one row per CDR3 protein. The sample includes roughly 720,000 distinct CDR3 sequences, over 15% of them seen just once. This same sample was also part of a study on T cells expressing NK-cell markers.

The sequenced material came from PBMCs. The origin of the receptors is a woman aged 18-29 years in good health.

The table lists this clonotype with a few counts. In nucleotides, the CDR3 is TGCAGCGTTGTGGTAGGGAGCACAGATACGCAGTATTTT. It specifies CSVVVGSTDTQYF. The chain recombines TRBV29-1 with TRBJ2-3; D remains ambiguous. CDR1 SQVTM and CDR2 ANQGSEA come from the germline V gene. CDR3 length: 13 amino acids. V dropped 4 bases and J dropped 0 bases, with 8 bases sitting between them.

V is TRBV20-1 and J is TRBJ1-2; 9 bases are a match to TRBD1. Germline values: CDR1 DFQATT, CDR2 SNEGSKA (reference sequence). V trimming: 0 bases; J trimming: 5 bases; junction bases outside the gene matches: 4. CDR3 length: 14 amino acids. Written as DNA, the CDR3 is TGCAGTGCTAGAGATACCGGACAGGGGTATGGCTACACCTTC. This translates into CSARDTGQGYGYTF.

This clonotype was recorded a few times. The chain uses TRBV20-1 and TRBJ1-2, with TRBD1 matching over 10 bases. The CDR3 has 16 residues. The V segment lost 3 bases and the J segment 1 base; nucleotides outside the gene matches: 8. CDR1 and CDR2 (germline): DFQATT, SNEGSKA (reference sequence). The CDR3 protein is CSASYPDRGVNYGYTF. The CDR3 bases are TGCAGTGCTAGTTATCCGGACAGGGGGGTTAACTATGGCTACACCTTC.

In its sample, this clonotype was seen a few times. A read error may be the cause here, since a much bigger clone is one base away. The J gene is TRBJ2-5, the V gene TRBV12-3 or TRBV12-4, with TRBD1 matching over 8 bases. V dropped 5 bases and J dropped 5; count of bases not matched to a gene: 4. The CDR3 contains 13 residues. This chain's CDR3 is CASSHTGGETQYF. The CDR3 region has the DNA TGTGCCAGCAGTCACACAGGGGGGGAGACCCAGTACTTC.

The chain carries TRBV6-1 and TRBJ1-4; D not resolved. Germline V gene data show CDR1 as MNHNS and CDR2 as SASEGT. The CDR3 contains 13 residues. V was cut by 10 bases and J by 8 bases, with 17 bases left in between. The CDR3 region is CATKSPRTEKLFF. The CDR3 nucleotides read TGTGCCACCAAATCCCCGCGGACGGAAAAACTGTTTTTT.

The chain links TRBV5-1 to TRBJ2-7; 9 bases agree with TRBD1. This CDR3 spans 13 amino acids. In germline, CDR1 is SGHRS, CDR2 YFSETQ. After removal of 6 bases from V and 3 bases from J, the junction contained 4 bases not matched to a gene. The chain's CDR3 is CASTQTGGYEQYF. As DNA, the CDR3 is TGCGCCAGCACTCAGACAGGGGGCTACGAGCAGTACTTC.

There are many counts of this clonotype. The CDR3 ends on some other residue instead of the conserved phenylalanine or tryptophan, so this is likely a read error. The DNA is left out, because the CDR3 cannot be placed on it with certainty; the CDR3 is given as TCRdb lists it. The V call is TRBV20-1, the J call TRBJ1-4; the table names TRBD1, a call not compared with the DNA. The CDR3 length is 9 residues, termini included. Germline loops: CDR1 DFQATT, CDR2 SNEGSKA (reference sequence). CDR3 amino acids: CSARSREWC.

J is TRBJ1-3 and V is TRBV19; D call uncertain. With 5 bases removed from V and 0 bases from J, the gap between germline ends came to 11 bases. From germline, CDR1 is LNHDA and CDR2 SQIVND (reference sequence). This CDR3 spans 15 amino acids. In DNA, the CDR3 is TGTGCCAGTAGTGGTCATTTAATCTCTGGAAACACCATATATTTT. Translating gives CASSGHLISGNTIYF.

V and J are TRBV5-4 and TRBJ2-7; TRBD2 agrees at 10 bases. Germline-derived CDR1 and CDR2 are SGHNT and YYREEE (reference sequence). This CDR3 comprises 16 residues. The ends lost 4 bases at V and 4 bases at J; junction bases unmatched: 11. CDR3 in DNA: TGTGCCAGCAGCCGGACAGCGGGAGGGCCTCGGTACGAGCAGTACTTC. Translation gives CASSRTAGGPRYEQYF.

V usage is TRBV4-3 and J usage is TRBJ2-7; TRBD1 aligns across 9 bases. CDR1 is LGHNA and CDR2 is YSLEER in the germline V gene. The CDR3 is 13 amino acids. Unmatched junction bases numbered 6, after V lost 2 bases and J lost 10 bases. DNA for the CDR3: TGCGCCAGCAGCCAATACGACAGGGGGGCTCAGTACTTC. This encodes CASSQYDRGAQYF.